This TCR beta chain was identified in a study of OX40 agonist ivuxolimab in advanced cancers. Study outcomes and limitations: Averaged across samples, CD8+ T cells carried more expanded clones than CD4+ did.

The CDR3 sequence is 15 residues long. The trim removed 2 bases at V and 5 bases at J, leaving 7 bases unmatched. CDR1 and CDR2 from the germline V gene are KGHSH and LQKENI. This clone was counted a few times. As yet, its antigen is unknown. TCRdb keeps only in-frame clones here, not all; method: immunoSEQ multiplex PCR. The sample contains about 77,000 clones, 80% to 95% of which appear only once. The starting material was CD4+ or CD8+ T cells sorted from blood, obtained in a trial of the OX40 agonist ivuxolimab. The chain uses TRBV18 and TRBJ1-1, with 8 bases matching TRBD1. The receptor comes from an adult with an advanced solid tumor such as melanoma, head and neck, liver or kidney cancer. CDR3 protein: CASSPSTGGGTEAFF. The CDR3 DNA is TGTGCCAGCTCACCATCAACAGGGGGGGGGACTGAAGCTTTCTTT.